This T cell receptor beta chain was sequenced during a study of blood T cell repertoires in COVID-19 (dated by TCRdb to 2020 to 2022). For the wider study: Samples from collaborators originated in the United States, Italy and Spain and spanned both the acute and convalescent phases of COVID-19. The prospective study material was composed of cDNA or gDNA derived from T cells, B-cell-depleted T cells, or PBMCs. Deeply sampled blood TCRbeta repertoires from subjects exposed to, actively infected with, or recovered from COVID-19 were included in the dataset. A freely available public database, intended as a resource for researchers studying the immune response to SARS-CoV-2, is where the repertoires were released. Samples came from the ongoing ImmuneRACE study (first 160 participants) plus 1,254 subjects from 6 global collaborators. Sample metadata almost always included a de-identified subject ID, COVID-19 status, age in years and sex. Where HLA class I and class II types were available, the types were taken from metadata supplied by the sample provider, not from assay-based typing.

Collaborating institutions collected whole blood in K2EDTA tubes following their own protocols. For TCRbeta analysis, collaborator samples were shipped as frozen whole blood, as isolated PBMCs, or as DNA extracted from either sample type. The immunoSEQ Assay, a bias-controlled multiplex PCR, was used to amplify TCRbeta CDR3 regions from genomic DNA. The source study handled its data this way. The number of nucleated cells in each sample was estimated from the amplification of reference gene primers within the assay. Sequence reads were collapsed and filtered to measure the absolute abundance of every unique TCRbeta CDR3 rearrangement. For each sample, productive Simpson clonality was calculated as the square root of Simpson's diversity index over productive rearrangements. In its TCRdb copy, this immuneACCESS table keeps in-frame sequences only and misses some clones. Where compared with another copy, unresolved V genes explain less than half of these, and the others have no known cause. The D gene and trimming were derived from the DNA, and the V and J assignments and clone size from that table. The sample data list about 240,000 clones, and about four fifths of these were observed just once. The ten largest clones represent approximately 3.2% of the sample.

Points the paper makes about the study in general: The amount of clinical and demographic metadata varied by source and participant and was provided uncurated.

Trimming removed 4 bases from V and 6 bases from J, leaving 7 bases between the germline ends. The CDR3 runs 12 amino acids, cysteine and phenylalanine included. CDR3 DNA is the only sequence kept; it has 36 bases, read in frame from the first base. Note on this clone: What antigen it recognizes has not been identified. No base qualities exist here, and no much larger clone lies one base off it.

The chain uses TRBV12-3 or TRBV12-4 and TRBJ1-5; 6 matching bases give a weak D call of TRBD1. This clonotype originated in a woman between 18 and 30 years old with acute or convalescent COVID-19. The source material was peripheral blood. At the DNA level, the sequence is TGTGCCAGCAGTTCCAGGGGTCAGCCCCAGCATTTT. This codes for CASSSRGQPQHF.